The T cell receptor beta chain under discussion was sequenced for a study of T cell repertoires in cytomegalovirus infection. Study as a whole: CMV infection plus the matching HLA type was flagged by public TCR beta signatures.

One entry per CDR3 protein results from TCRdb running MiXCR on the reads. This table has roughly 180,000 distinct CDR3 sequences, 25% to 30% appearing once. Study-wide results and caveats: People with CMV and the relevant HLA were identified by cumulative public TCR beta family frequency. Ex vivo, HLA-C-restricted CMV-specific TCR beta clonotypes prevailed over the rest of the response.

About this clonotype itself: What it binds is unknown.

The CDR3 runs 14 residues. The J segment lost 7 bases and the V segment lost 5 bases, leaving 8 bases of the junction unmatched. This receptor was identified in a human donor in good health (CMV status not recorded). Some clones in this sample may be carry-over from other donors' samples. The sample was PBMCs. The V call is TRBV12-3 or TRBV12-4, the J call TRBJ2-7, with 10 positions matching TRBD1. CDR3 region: CASSLGQGTEEQYF. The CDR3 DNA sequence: TGTGCCAGCAGTCTGGGACAGGGGACGGAGGAGCAGTACTTC.